Below, one TCR beta chain is given with its context. Its matching antigen is unknown. In addition to blood RNA drawn from unsorted whole blood, germline DNA was extracted. The data are from a study of tumor-infiltrating lymphocytes in primary liver carcinoma. General study results and limits: Top-250-clone fractions were significantly higher in tumors than in blood (p = 0.039). Researchers found tumor-adjacent and tumor-blood pairs overlapped less than tumor region pairs.

With 400 to 550 ng total RNA as template and a constant-region primer, TCR beta cDNA was made. Nested multiplex PCR, run for three rounds with slightly modified ARM-PCR, yielded TCR beta libraries. For 10 cycles apiece, the opening two PCR rounds ran with TRBV1-TRBV30 forward primers and a C-beta reverse primer. In TCRdb, the multiplex PCR reads were re-called with MiXCR into one record per CDR3 protein. The sample lists 300,000 to 400,000 distinct CDR3 sequences; roughly two thirds were seen once. Germline assignment: CDR1 SGHAT and CDR2 FQNNGV. Trimming removed 2 bases from V and 12 bases from J, with 20 bases in between. The CDR3 has 15 residues.

The TCR sequence derives from a man aged 40-49 years with primary liver carcinoma and hepatitis B virus infection. The chain has TRBV11-2 and TRBJ2-1; D is ambiguous. Specimen: peripheral blood. The CDR3 DNA reads TGTGCCAGCAGCTTAAATGAGCCCAGCACTTCTGGGCAGTTCTTC. Amino acid sequence: CASSLNEPSTSGQFF. Together with reference TRBV11-2 and TRBJ2-1, the CDR3 gives the full variable domain: EAGVAQSPRYKIIEKRQSVAFWCNPISGHATLYWYQQILGQGPKLLIQFQNNGVVDDSQLPKDRFSAERLKGVDSTLKIQPAKLEDSAVYLCASSLNEPSTSGQFFGPGTRLTVL.